This is a list of T cell receptor beta chains from one sample in a study of blood T cell repertoires in COVID-19. Here immunoSEQ multiplex PCR was the method, and the copy in TCRdb shows in-frame clones only, minus some. The data contain a few hundred thousand clones, approximately 78% of them singletons. Sequencing was performed on PBMCs or T cells enriched from blood (not recorded which). The receptors come from a man in his forties who had recovered from COVID-19. CDR3s include the opening cysteine and the closing phenylalanine or tryptophan. Each record gives: V gene, clone size, D gene, J gene, CDR3 DNA, CDR3 protein. D genes are given only for firm matches. Size is stated for part of the rows, as once, few or many counts, or as a class when the clone is expanded.

TRBV7-2	.	TRBD1	TRBJ1-2	TGTGCCAGCAGCTTAGAGGGGGACAGATTCTATGGCTACACCTTC	CASSLEGDRFYGYTF
TRBV6-5	.	.	TRBJ1-2	TGTGCCAGCAGTCAGACAGTGAACTATGGCTACACCTTC	CASSQTVNYGYTF
TRBV20-1	.	TRBD1	TRBJ2-2	TGCAGTGCTAGTAGGCAGGGGGCAATCGGGGAGCTGTTTTTT	CSASRQGAIGELFF
TRBV7-5	.	.	TRBJ2-3	TGTGCCAGAAGCTTCCAGCGGAGGGGCCGAATCCCAGATACGCAGTATTTT	CARSFQRRGRIPDTQYF
TRBV6-1	.	TRBD1	TRBJ1-2	TGTGCCAGCAGTGAAGCGAGACAGGGGGCGATTCACACCTTC	CASSEARQGAIHTF
TRBV5-4	.	.	TRBJ2-3	TGTGCCAGCAGCGGGGGGGATACGCAGTATTTT	CASSGGDTQYF
TRBV27	.	.	TRBJ2-1	TGTGCCAGCAGTCCCCAACCGAGAAACAATGAGCAGTTCTTC	CASSPQPRNNEQFF
TRBV3-1/TRBV3-2	.	.	TRBJ2-1	TGTGCCAGCAGCCAAACCGTTAGGGGGGGCGCTCAGTTCTTC	CASSQTVRGGAQFF
TRBV7-2	.	.	TRBJ1-1	TGTGCCAGCAGCTTAGATAGGGGTGGGACTGAAGCTTTCTTT	CASSLDRGGTEAFF
TRBV5-5	once	.	TRBJ2-6	TGTGCCAGCAGCTTTGTGGGACACCGACGCTCTGGGGCCAACGTCCTGACTTTC	CASSFVGHRRSGANVLTF
TRBV11-2	.	TRBD2	TRBJ2-1	TGTGCCAGCAGCACCGCTAGCGGGGGGAATCTCAATGAGCAGTTCTTC	CASSTASGGNLNEQFF
TRBV11-2	.	.	TRBJ1-6	TGTGCCAGCAGCTTAACAGGGTATAATTCACCCCTCCACTTT	CASSLTGYNSPLHF
TRBV6-5	.	.	TRBJ2-7	TGTGCCAGCAGCCGGGAGTTTAGCTACGAGCAGTACTTC	CASSREFSYEQYF
TRBV20-1	.	.	TRBJ1-2	TGCAGTGCTAGTGCAGGGGACTATGGCTACACCTTC	CSASAGDYGYTF
TRBV5-5	.	TRBD2	TRBJ2-1	TGTGCCAGCAGCTTCGTAGCGGGAGGGCTAAGTGAGCAGTTCTTC	CASSFVAGGLSEQFF
TRBV7-2	few	.	TRBJ2-1	TGTGCCAGCAGCTCACCAGGGCTCCACAATGAGCAGTTCTTC	CASSSPGLHNEQFF
TRBV6-5	.	TRBD1	TRBJ1-2	TGTGCCACCCATCTCCAGGGGGAGTATGGCTACACCTTC	CATHLQGEYGYTF
TRBV3-1/TRBV3-2	.	.	TRBJ2-1	TGTGCCAGCAGCCAAGTTTTAGACTTTAACAATGAGCAGTTCTTC	CASSQVLDFNNEQFF
TRBV27	.	.	TRBJ1-6	TGTGCCAGCAACACCGGAGGGAGCTATAATTCACCCCTCCACTTT	CASNTGGSYNSPLHF
TRBV6-2/TRBV6-3	.	TRBD2	TRBJ2-7	TGTGCCAGCAGCCTTACTAGCGGGAGCTCCTACGAGCAGTACTTC	CASSLTSGSSYEQYF
TRBV23-1	.	TRBD1	TRBJ2-6	TGCGCCAGCAGTCAATCCTTCCGGGACAGGGGGGCCCCCACTGGGGCCAACGTCCTGACTTTC	CASSQSFRDRGAPTGANVLTF
TRBV20-1	.	.	TRBJ1-4	TGCAGTGCTAGTCCCGGGACATATGAAAAACTGTTTTTT	CSASPGTYEKLFF
TRBV6-5	.	TRBD1	TRBJ1-4	TGTGCCAGCAGTTACCCCCGACAGGGCTATGAAAAACTGTTTTTT	CASSYPRQGYEKLFF
TRBV6-5	.	TRBD1	TRBJ2-5	TGTGCCAGCAACCTGGACAGGGTAGAAGAGACCCAGTACTTC	CASNLDRVEETQYF
TRBV19	.	.	TRBJ1-1	TGTGCCAGTACCCAACAGGGACGTGTGAACACTGAAGCTTTCTTT	CASTQQGRVNTEAFF
TRBV24-1	.	TRBD1	TRBJ2-5	TGTGCCACCAGCCAGACAGGGGGGGAGACCCAGTACTTC	CATSQTGGETQYF
TRBV5-6	.	TRBD1	TRBJ1-6	TGTGCCAGCAGCTGGCAGGGGGCGGGTTATTCACCCCTCCACTTT	CASSWQGAGYSPLHF
TRBV5-4	.	TRBD2	TRBJ2-3	TGTGCCAGCAGCTTGGCCGCGGCGGGAGCGGAGGATACGCAGTATTTT	CASSLAAAGAEDTQYF
TRBV11-2	.	TRBD1	TRBJ2-7	TGTGCCAGCAGCCCCTGGGGGACAGGGGACTCCTACGAGCAGTACTTC	CASSPWGTGDSYEQYF
TRBV11-3	.	.	TRBJ2-7	TGTGCCAGCAGCCCCAGGTTGGGTGCGGGCGAGCAGTACTTC	CASSPRLGAGEQYF
TRBV18	.	TRBD2	TRBJ2-5	TGTGCCAGCTCACCTGCTAGCGGGAAAAAGGGAGAGACCCAGTACTTC	CASSPASGKKGETQYF
TRBV28	.	TRBD1	TRBJ1-1	TGTGCCACCATTCAGGGGGCGATGGGCACTGAAGCTTTCTTT	CATIQGAMGTEAFF
TRBV18	.	TRBD1	TRBJ1-2	TGTGCCAGCTCACCACCCGGACAGGGCCAGGGGGGCTACACCTTC	CASSPPGQGQGGYTF
TRBV5-1	.	TRBD1	TRBJ2-2	TGCGCCAGCCTCCGGGACAGCAACACCGGGGAGCTGTTTTTT	CASLRDSNTGELFF
TRBV11-3	.	.	TRBJ1-2	TGTGCCAGCAGCTCCCCTCCGGGGAACTATGGCTACACCTTC	CASSSPPGNYGYTF
TRBV14	.	.	TRBJ1-5	TGTGCCAGCAGCCAAGATCGGGGAACCCAGCATTTT	CASSQDRGTQHF
TRBV6-5	.	TRBD2	TRBJ2-1	TGTGCCAGCAGCCGGCTAGCGGCCTCCTACAATGAGCAGTTCTTC	CASSRLAASYNEQFF
TRBV30	.	.	TRBJ1-1	TGTGCCCAAAATTATGGACAGAACACTGAAGCTTTCTTT	CAQNYGQNTEAFF
TRBV4-2	.	.	TRBJ2-1	TGTGCCAGCAGCCAAGAGTACCTAGACAGAGCCTCTGAGCAGTTCTTC	CASSQEYLDRASEQFF
TRBV9	few	.	TRBJ2-7	TGTGCCAGCAGCGCCAACTTCTACGAGCAGTACTTC	CASSANFYEQYF
TRBV6-5	.	TRBD1	TRBJ2-1	TGTGCCAGCACCCAAGCTGGGACAGGGGAGAATGAGCAGTTCTTC	CASTQAGTGENEQFF